This is a list of T cell receptor beta chains from one sample in a study of T cells in Graves' hyperthyroidism and ophthalmopathy. TCRdb reprocessed the multiplex PCR reads with MiXCR, giving one entry per CDR3 protein. The top ten hold about 26% of the sample, which has about 550,000 distinct CDR3 sequences, more than 20% seen once. The specimen was blood. Receptors were obtained from a man between 18 and 29 years old with Graves' hyperthyroidism. Both conserved end residues are part of each CDR3. D genes are given only for firm matches. Where a row states a size, it is once, few, many or the class of an expanded clone; other rows omit it.

V	J	D	size	CDR3	DNA
TRBV11-2	TRBJ2-6	TRBD1	few	CASSLGRGQLSGANVLTF	TGTGCCAGCAGCTTAGGTAGGGGACAGCTCTCTGGGGCCAACGTCCTGACTTTC
TRBV5-1	TRBJ1-5	TRBD1	many	CASSPGTGRNQPQHF	TGCGCCAGCAGCCCGGGGACAGGGAGAAATCAGCCCCAGCATTTT
TRBV6-1	TRBJ2-7	-	-	CASSLTGVSYEEYF	TGTGCCAGTTCCCTGACAGGAGTCTCCTACGAGGAGTACTTC
TRBV29-1	TRBJ2-7	-	many	CSVVGGRREQYF	TGCAGCGTTGTTGGGGGCCGCAGGGAGCAGTACTTC
TRBV9	TRBJ1-3	-	many	CASSVGPDPTGNTIYF	TGTGCCAGCAGCGTAGGTCCGGACCCGACTGGAAACACCATATATTTT
TRBV6-2/TRBV6-3	TRBJ1-2	-	once	CASSPRTANGYTF	TGTGCCAGCAGCCCAAGAACAGCTAATGGCTACACCTTC
TRBV11-2	TRBJ2-5	TRBD2	many	CASSLLGLAAQETQYF	TGTGCCAGCAGCCTATTGGGACTAGCGGCACAAGAGACCCAGTACTTC
TRBV6-1	TRBJ2-7	TRBD2	many	CASSQLAGTYEQYF	TGTGCCAGCAGCCAACTAGCGGGGACCTACGAGCAGTACTTC
TRBV12-3/TRBV12-4	TRBJ1-2	-	many	CASSFVGYGYTF	TGTGCCAGCAGTTTCGTGGGCTATGGCTACACCTTC
TRBV12-3/TRBV12-4	TRBJ2-4	TRBD2	many	CASSLGGRDIQYF	TGTGCCAGCAGTTTGGGCGGGAGAGACATTCAGTACTTC
TRBV12-3/TRBV12-4	TRBJ2-3	-	-	CASRRVLGDTQYF	TGTGCCAGCAGGAGGGTACTGGGGGATACGCAGTATTTT
TRBV5-1	TRBJ2-2	-	few	CATTGGTGELFF	TGCGCCACCACAGGTGGAACCGGGGAGCTGTTTTTT
TRBV15	TRBJ1-3	-	many	CATSSWDGGNTIYF	TGTGCCACCAGCAGTTGGGACGGCGGAAACACCATATATTTT
TRBV27	TRBJ1-1	-	few	CASRGYFNTEAFF	TGTGCCAGCAGGGGCTACTTCAACACTGAAGCTTTCTTT
TRBV4-1	TRBJ2-2	TRBD2	few	CASGPGGTGELFF	TGCGCCAGCGGGCCGGGGGGGACCGGGGAGCTGTTTTTT
TRBV29-1	TRBJ1-1	TRBD1	many	CSVVGQIGPNTEAFF	TGCAGCGTCGTGGGACAGATTGGTCCGAACACTGAAGCTTTCTTT
TRBV5-1	TRBJ2-7	-	many	CASSFYDSYEQYF	TGCGCCAGCAGCTTTTATGACTCCTACGAGCAGTACTTC
TRBV7-8	TRBJ2-5	-	many	CASSFPSQEAQYF	TGTGCCAGCAGCTTTCCCAGCCAAGAGGCCCAGTACTTC
TRBV6-1	TRBJ2-2	TRBD2	-	CASRTSGTGELFF	TGTGCCAGCAGGACTAGCGGCACCGGGGAGCTGTTTTTT
TRBV5-5	TRBJ2-2	-	few	CASSLMTGGWGELFF	TGTGCCAGCAGCCTTATGACAGGCGGATGGGGGGAGCTGTTTTTT
TRBV24-1	TRBJ1-5	-	many	CATSATRGGDNQPQHF	TGTGCCACCAGTGCCACACGAGGCGGGGACAATCAGCCCCAGCATTTT
TRBV14	TRBJ2-7	-	-	CASSSDLVGEQYF	TGTGCCAGCAGCTCGGATCTAGTAGGGGAGCAGTACTTC
TRBV28	TRBJ2-5	-	-	CASSFDLDRRETQYF	TGTGCCAGCAGTTTTGATCTGGACAGACGAGAGACCCAGTACTTC
TRBV28	TRBJ2-6	-	many	CASRSSRESGANVLTF	TGTGCCAGCAGATCCTCGAGGGAGTCTGGGGCCAACGTCCTGACTTTC
TRBV7-9	TRBJ2-5	-	-	CASSSDGSQETQYF	TGTGCCAGCAGCTCGGACGGGAGCCAAGAGACCCAGTACTTC
TRBV20-1	TRBJ2-5	-	-	CSARDPLRAQETQYF	TGCAGTGCTAGAGATCCACTCCGGGCCCAAGAGACCCAGTACTTC
TRBV3-1	TRBJ1-1	-	few	CASSQEQGLNTEAFF	TGTGCCAGCAGCCAGGAACAGGGATTGAACACTGAAGCTTTCTTT
TRBV9	TRBJ1-2	-	few	CASSEGSGGNYGYTF	TGTGCCAGCAGCGAAGGGTCCGGGGGAAACTATGGCTACACCTTC
TRBV11-2	TRBJ2-2	-	many	CASSLERTSNTGELFF	TGTGCCAGCAGCTTAGAGCGGACCTCGAACACCGGGGAGCTGTTTTTT